This is a list of T cell receptor beta chains from one sample in a study of T cell changes during pregnancy in multiple sclerosis. TCRdb keeps only in-frame clones here, not all; method: immunoSEQ multiplex PCR. The table records approximately 100,000 clones, about 94% of them present only once. The specimen comprised peripheral blood, sampled in the third trimester of pregnancy. These receptors came from a female donor with multiple sclerosis, enrolled in a pregnancy study. The CDR3 runs from the conserved cysteine through the conserved F or W. The order of the fields is D gene, V gene, J gene, clone size, CDR3 DNA, CDR3 protein. The D gene is left open where the match is weak. Size values are once, few and many counts, or a class for expanded clones, and some rows have none.

D gene: NA
V gene: TRBV28
J gene: TRBJ2-3
clone size: NA
CDR3 DNA: TGTGCCAGCAGTTTATCTACCCCAGGGGTCAGCACAGATACGCAGTATTTT
CDR3 protein: CASSLSTPGVSTDTQYF

D gene: NA
V gene: TRBV19
J gene: TRBJ2-3
clone size: NA
CDR3 DNA: TGTGCCAGTAGTACATCGAGAACAGATACGCAGTATTTT
CDR3 protein: CASSTSRTDTQYF

D gene: TRBD1
V gene: TRBV5-1
J gene: TRBJ1-2
clone size: NA
CDR3 DNA: TGCGCCAGCAGCTCGCTGGGACAGGGCTCTGGCTACACCTTC
CDR3 protein: CASSSLGQGSGYTF

D gene: TRBD2
V gene: TRBV9
J gene: TRBJ2-5
clone size: NA
CDR3 DNA: TGTGCCAGCAGCCTCGGACTAGCGGGAGTCGGCGAGACCCAGTACTTC
CDR3 protein: CASSLGLAGVGETQYF

D gene: NA
V gene: TRBV16
J gene: TRBJ2-3
clone size: NA
CDR3 DNA: TGTGCCAGCAGCCAAGGGCGCAGCAGTAGCACAGATACGCAGTATTTT
CDR3 protein: CASSQGRSSSTDTQYF

D gene: TRBD2
V gene: TRBV4-2
J gene: TRBJ2-3
clone size: once
CDR3 DNA: TGTGCCAGCAGCCAAGAATTAGCGGGAGCGGATACGCAGTATTTT
CDR3 protein: CASSQELAGADTQYF

D gene: NA
V gene: TRBV5-4
J gene: TRBJ1-2
clone size: NA
CDR3 DNA: TGTGCCAGCAGCTTGGTGGGCAGGGTACCGGATGGCTACACCTTC
CDR3 protein: CASSLVGRVPDGYTF

D gene: NA
V gene: TRBV5-4
J gene: TRBJ2-7
clone size: NA
CDR3 DNA: TGTGCCAGCAGCGACGACAGCTACGAGCAGTACTTC
CDR3 protein: CASSDDSYEQYF

D gene: TRBD1
V gene: TRBV10-3
J gene: TRBJ1-5
clone size: NA
CDR3 DNA: TGTGCCATCAGTGAGGCGGGGACAGTCTATAGCAATCAGCCCCAGCATTTT
CDR3 protein: CAISEAGTVYSNQPQHF

D gene: NA
V gene: TRBV28
J gene: TRBJ2-6
clone size: NA
CDR3 DNA: TGTGCCAGCAGTTTACCTGGGGAGGACTCTGGGGCCAACGTCCTGACTTTC
CDR3 protein: CASSLPGEDSGANVLTF

D gene: TRBD2
V gene: TRBV9
J gene: TRBJ2-1
clone size: NA
CDR3 DNA: TGTGCCAGCAGCGGGAGCGGGAGGGCCCTAGATGAGCAGTTCTTC
CDR3 protein: CASSGSGRALDEQFF

D gene: NA
V gene: TRBV14
J gene: TRBJ2-7
clone size: NA
CDR3 DNA: TGTGCCAGCAGCCAAGTACGTAGCTACGAGCAGTACTTC
CDR3 protein: CASSQVRSYEQYF

D gene: NA
V gene: TRBV5-1
J gene: TRBJ2-7
clone size: NA
CDR3 DNA: TGCGCCAGCAGCCAGACAGTGAGCTCCTACGAGCAGTACTTC
CDR3 protein: CASSQTVSSYEQYF

D gene: NA
V gene: TRBV15
J gene: TRBJ2-2
clone size: few
CDR3 DNA: TGTGCCACCAGCAGATTACAGGGACCGACCGGGGAGCTGTTTTTT
CDR3 protein: CATSRLQGPTGELFF

D gene: TRBD2
V gene: TRBV10-3
J gene: TRBJ2-7
clone size: NA
CDR3 DNA: TGTGCCATCAGCTCGGGACTAGCGGGAGTCTACGAGCAGTACTTC
CDR3 protein: CAISSGLAGVYEQYF

D gene: TRBD2
V gene: TRBV5-1
J gene: TRBJ2-7
clone size: NA
CDR3 DNA: TGCGCCAGCACTCCGACTAGCGGGCCTCACTACGAGCAGTACTTC
CDR3 protein: CASTPTSGPHYEQYF

D gene: TRBD1
V gene: TRBV4-1
J gene: TRBJ2-7
clone size: NA
CDR3 DNA: TGCGCCAGCAGCCAAGGGACAGGGGCTTCCTACGAGCAGTACTTC
CDR3 protein: CASSQGTGASYEQYF

D gene: TRBD1
V gene: TRBV28
J gene: TRBJ1-5
clone size: NA
CDR3 DNA: TGTGCCAGCAGACCCTGGGACAGGGGAAATCAGCCCCAGCATTTT
CDR3 protein: CASRPWDRGNQPQHF

D gene: NA
V gene: TRBV20-1
J gene: TRBJ2-7
clone size: NA
CDR3 DNA: TGCAGTGCTAGTCGCGCCCACGAGCAGTACTTC
CDR3 protein: CSASRAHEQYF

D gene: TRBD1
V gene: TRBV13
J gene: TRBJ1-6
clone size: NA
CDR3 DNA: TGTGCCAGCAGCACCCGGACAGGGGGCGAACCCGATTCACCCCTCCACTTT
CDR3 protein: CASSTRTGGEPDSPLHF

D gene: NA
V gene: TRBV5-8
J gene: TRBJ2-7
clone size: NA
CDR3 DNA: TGTGCCAGCAGTCCCCAACCTAGCTACGAGCAGTACTTC
CDR3 protein: CASSPQPSYEQYF

D gene: NA
V gene: TRBV29-1
J gene: TRBJ2-7
clone size: NA
CDR3 DNA: TGCAGCGCGGCGGCGCCCCTCGAGCAGTACTTC
CDR3 protein: CSAAAPLEQYF

D gene: TRBD2
V gene: TRBV15
J gene: TRBJ2-5
clone size: once
CDR3 DNA: TGTGCCACCAGCCGGAGCGGTGGGGGAGGGCCTCTTAAGACCCAGTACTTC
CDR3 protein: CATSRSGGGGPLKTQYF

D gene: NA
V gene: TRBV9
J gene: TRBJ2-7
clone size: NA
CDR3 DNA: TGTGCCAGCAGCGTAGCTGGGCTAGCGATGCACGAGCAGTACTTC
CDR3 protein: CASSVAGLAMHEQYF

D gene: NA
V gene: TRBV13
J gene: TRBJ2-1
clone size: NA
CDR3 DNA: TGTGCCAGCAGCTTAGGGGGAGCTTACAATGAGCAGTTCTTC
CDR3 protein: CASSLGGAYNEQFF

D gene: NA
V gene: TRBV14
J gene: TRBJ2-5
clone size: once
CDR3 DNA: TGTGCCAGCAGCCAAGATCTCGAGGCCCAGTACTTC
CDR3 protein: CASSQDLEAQYF

D gene: TRBD2
V gene: TRBV28
J gene: TRBJ2-1
clone size: NA
CDR3 DNA: TGTGCCAGCAAAGCGCTAGCGGCCTACAATGAGCAGTTCTTC
CDR3 protein: CASKALAAYNEQFF

D gene: NA
V gene: TRBV2
J gene: TRBJ2-6
clone size: NA
CDR3 DNA: TGTGCCAGCAGTGAAGATCAGGTCTCCTCTGGGGCCAACGTCCTGACTTTC
CDR3 protein: CASSEDQVSSGANVLTF

D gene: TRBD1
V gene: TRBV19
J gene: TRBJ1-1
clone size: NA
CDR3 DNA: TGTGCCAGTAGTACACCCGGGACAGTGAGTTTTGAAGCTTTCTTT
CDR3 protein: CASSTPGTVSFEAFF

D gene: TRBD2
V gene: TRBV2
J gene: TRBJ2-3
clone size: NA
CDR3 DNA: TGTGCCAGCAGATGGACTAGCGGAACAGATACGCAGTATTTT
CDR3 protein: CASRWTSGTDTQYF

D gene: NA
V gene: TRBV28
J gene: TRBJ2-2
clone size: NA
CDR3 DNA: TGTGCCAGCAGTTTGTACGACTTTCCCGCGAACACCGGGGAGCTGTTTTTT
CDR3 protein: CASSLYDFPANTGELFF

D gene: TRBD1
V gene: TRBV5-4
J gene: TRBJ1-1
clone size: NA
CDR3 DNA: TGTGCCAGCAGCAAGCCAAGGACAGGGGGGGTTACTGAAGCTTTCTTT
CDR3 protein: CASSKPRTGGVTEAFF

D gene: NA
V gene: TRBV11-1
J gene: TRBJ2-7
clone size: NA
CDR3 DNA: TGTGCCAGCAGCTTCGACAGTGCACGAACCTCCTACGAGCAGTACTTC
CDR3 protein: CASSFDSARTSYEQYF

D gene: TRBD2
V gene: TRBV28
J gene: TRBJ2-2
clone size: NA
CDR3 DNA: TGTGCCAGCAGTTCGGAACTAGCGGCCCCCGGGACCGGGGAGCTGTTTTTT
CDR3 protein: CASSSELAAPGTGELFF

D gene: TRBD2
V gene: TRBV7-9
J gene: TRBJ2-3
clone size: NA
CDR3 DNA: TGTGCCAGCAGCTTACTTAGGCTAGCGGGACAAGGCACAGATACGCAGTATTTT
CDR3 protein: CASSLLRLAGQGTDTQYF

D gene: NA
V gene: TRBV7-9
J gene: TRBJ2-7
clone size: NA
CDR3 DNA: TGTGCCAGCAGCTTAACCAGGGACGAGCAGTACTTC
CDR3 protein: CASSLTRDEQYF

D gene: NA
V gene: TRBV6-1
J gene: TRBJ1-1
clone size: NA
CDR3 DNA: TGTGCCAGCAGTGAAACTTATACAGCCGAAGCTTTCTTT
CDR3 protein: CASSETYTAEAFF

D gene: NA
V gene: TRBV21-1
J gene: TRBJ1-5
clone size: once
CDR3 DNA: TGTGCCAGCAGCAACCACAGGGGGAATCAGCCCCAGCATTTT
CDR3 protein: CASSNHRGNQPQHF

D gene: TRBD2
V gene: TRBV9
J gene: TRBJ2-3
clone size: NA
CDR3 DNA: TGTGCCAGCAGCGTAGTTCAGCGGGGAAACACAGATACGCAGTATTTT
CDR3 protein: CASSVVQRGNTDTQYF

D gene: NA
V gene: TRBV7-3
J gene: TRBJ2-1
clone size: NA
CDR3 DNA: TGTGCCAGCAGCTTAACAATGAGCTCCTACAATGAGCAGTTCTTC
CDR3 protein: CASSLTMSSYNEQFF

D gene: TRBD2
V gene: TRBV4-3
J gene: TRBJ2-5
clone size: NA
CDR3 DNA: TGCGCCAGCAGTCCCGGGACTAGCGGGAGCCCCCCACAAGAGACCCAGTACTTC
CDR3 protein: CASSPGTSGSPPQETQYF

D gene: NA
V gene: TRBV6-5
J gene: TRBJ1-6
clone size: NA
CDR3 DNA: TGTGCCAGCAGTTTAGCCAGACAGGATTCACCCCTCCACTTT
CDR3 protein: CASSLARQDSPLHF